The sequence of this TCR beta chain was determined in a study of blood T cell repertoires in COVID-19. Study overall: Researchers got acute and convalescent COVID-19 samples from the United States, Italy and Spain.

Method: immunoSEQ multiplex PCR; TCRdb's copy keeps in-frame clones and lacks some. The sample lists roughly 310,000 clones, roughly nine tenths occurring once. The CDR3 consists of 11 residues. Per germline, CDR1 KGHSH and CDR2 LQKENI. Trimming pared 5 bases from V and 8 bases from J, leaving 9 bases between. Clinical history as reported by participants underpinned cohort assignment. This clonotype was obtained from a man in his 60s who had recovered from COVID-19. Sample: PBMCs or T cells enriched from blood (not recorded which). V gene TRBV18 combines with J gene TRBJ1-2, with a tentative D call TRBD1 (5 bases). CDR3 bases: TGTGCCAGCTCAGTGAACAGGGGCTACACCTTC. Translation gives CASSVNRGYTF.